These 8 T cell receptor beta chains share one sample of origin, sequenced in a study of T cells in Graves' hyperthyroidism and ophthalmopathy. RNA transcripts served as the template for amplifying TCR beta CDR3 regions. RT-PCR in the first round (using the HTBI primer set) targeted the TCR CDR3. TCRdb re-analysed the multiplex PCR reads in MiXCR, keeping a single row per CDR3 protein. The sample includes some 740,000 distinct CDR3 sequences, 14% of them seen just once. Sequences were obtained from blood. The receptors here all came from a woman between 18 and 29 years old with Graves' hyperthyroidism.

This chain links TRBV5-4 with TRBJ2-1, with a tentative D call TRBD1 (6 bases). The CDR3 loop spans 15 amino acids. The germline gives CDR1 SGHNT, CDR2 YYREEE (reference sequence). V was clipped by 5 bases and J by 0 bases, with 12 bases between them. CDR3 loop: CASRSDRDSYNEQFF. DNA for the CDR3: TGTGCCAGCAGGTCGGACAGAGACTCCTACAATGAGCAGTTCTTC.

CDR3 nucleotide sequence: TGCGCCAGCAGCCAAGGACCAACCGGGACAGCCATGAACACTGAAGCTTTCTTT. This encodes CASSQGPTGTAMNTEAFF. V usage is TRBV4-1 and J usage is TRBJ1-1, with TRBD1 identical over 7 bases. The ends lost 1 base at V and 0 bases at J; junction bases unmatched: 11. Germline loops: CDR1 MGHRA, CDR2 YSYEKL. This CDR3 comprises 18 residues.

This clonotype has a handful of counts. The chain combines TRBV7-2 with TRBJ2-7, with 9 bases lining up with TRBD2. The ends lost 1 base at V and 5 bases at J; junction bases unmatched: 12. CDR3 length: 17 residues. Germline assignment: CDR1 SGHTA and CDR2 FQGNSA. The CDR3 DNA follows: TGTGCCAGCAGCTTAGTAGTTAGCGGGACTAGCCAAGACGAGCAGTACTTC. Translated, it gives CASSLVVSGTSQDEQYF.

This clonotype was detected many times. The rearrangement uses TRBV20-1 and TRBJ1-5, with D possibly being TRBD1 (6 bases). Per the germline V gene, CDR1 is DFQATT and CDR2 is SNEGSKA (reference sequence). The ends were cut back, 3 bases at V and 3 bases at J, with 9 bases in the middle. The CDR3 loop spans 13 amino acids. For the CDR3, the DNA is TGCAGTGCTAGCGGACAGATCAATCAGCCCCAGCATTTT. Protein sequence: CSASGQINQPQHF.

There are a few counts of this clonotype. The chain's CDR3 is CASRFTNYGYTF. The CDR3 region has the DNA TGTGCCAGTAGATTCACGAACTATGGCTACACCTTC. The rearrangement uses TRBV19 and TRBJ1-2; D ambiguous. CDR3 length equals 12 residues. Per germline, CDR1 LNHDA and CDR2 SQIVND (reference sequence). V was shortened by 6 bases and J by 2 bases, with 7 bases between the two germline ends.

This clonotype was seen ten or more times. The chain uses TRBV2 and TRBJ2-2; 11 bases map to TRBD2. The V segment lost 4 bases and the J segment 7 bases; nucleotides outside the gene matches: 2. The CDR3 spans 14 residues. From germline, CDR1 is SNHLY and CDR2 FYNNEI. The CDR3 DNA reads as TGTGCCAGCAGTGCGGGACTAGCGGTCGGGGAGCTGTTTTTT. Protein product: CASSAGLAVGELFF.

The chain combines TRBV18 with TRBJ2-7, with 9 nucleotides matching TRBD2. The V and J ends lost 5 bases and 5 bases, in that order; junction bases with no gene match: 13. CDR1 and CDR2 from the germline V gene are KGHSH and LQKENI. CDR3 size: 16 residues. Here the CDR3 reads CASSRVAGANFHEQYF. CDR3 in DNA: TGTGCCAGCTCAAGAGTAGCGGGGGCTAATTTTCACGAGCAGTACTTC.

The DNA of the CDR3 is TGTGCCAGCAGTTTGGCCTTAGCGGGCAACATTCAGTACTTC. Translation: CASSLALAGNIQYF. The chain joins TRBV12-3 or TRBV12-4 to TRBJ2-4; 7 bases map to TRBD2. The CDR3 contains 14 residues. The junction had 6 bases not matched to a gene; V was cut back by 3 bases and J by 7 bases.